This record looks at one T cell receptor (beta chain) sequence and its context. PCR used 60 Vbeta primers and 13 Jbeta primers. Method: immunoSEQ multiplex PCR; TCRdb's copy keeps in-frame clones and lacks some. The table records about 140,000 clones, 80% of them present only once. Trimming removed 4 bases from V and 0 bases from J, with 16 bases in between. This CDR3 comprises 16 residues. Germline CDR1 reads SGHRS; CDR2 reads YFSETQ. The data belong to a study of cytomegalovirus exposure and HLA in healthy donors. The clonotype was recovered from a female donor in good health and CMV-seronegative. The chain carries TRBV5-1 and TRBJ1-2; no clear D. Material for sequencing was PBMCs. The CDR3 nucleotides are TGCGCCAGCAGCCTCAACAGCAGAGAACCTAACTATGGCTACACCTTC. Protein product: CASSLNSREPNYGYTF.